This T cell receptor (beta chain) was profiled in a study of human T cells and chemical hapten exposure. The overall study: Across samples, TCR yields varied, mostly owing to small differences in pooled library volumes.

V was pared by 0 bases and J by 2 bases, with 13 bases between. CDR1 and CDR2 (germline): DFQATT, SNEGSKA (reference sequence). This CDR3 has 16 amino acids. Study-level points and caveats: No shift was seen in TCRs above 1 in 1000 frequency with DPC sensitization.

This clonotype was seen more than once but under ten times. Its antigen is as yet unknown. The library tagged each cDNA molecule with unique molecular identifiers. Methods used by the authors: 96,000 or so TCRs per sample was the median, with a range of 23,224 to 690,600. In TCRdb, the 5' RACE reads were re-called with MiXCR into one record per CDR3 protein. These V and J calls are TCRdb output, not the study's own analysis. This sample yields approximately 110,000 distinct CDR3 sequences, of which approximately 20% are seen a single time; about 3% belongs to the top ten. Extraction of total RNA was performed on unfractionated whole blood.

This receptor was taken from a human donor in good health. This sequence joins TRBV20-1 and TRBJ2-2; D unclear. CDR3 sequence (DNA): TGCAGTGCTAGAGATGACGGAGCCAGTAACACCGGGGAGCTGTTTTTT. Translated, it gives CSARDDGASNTGELFF.